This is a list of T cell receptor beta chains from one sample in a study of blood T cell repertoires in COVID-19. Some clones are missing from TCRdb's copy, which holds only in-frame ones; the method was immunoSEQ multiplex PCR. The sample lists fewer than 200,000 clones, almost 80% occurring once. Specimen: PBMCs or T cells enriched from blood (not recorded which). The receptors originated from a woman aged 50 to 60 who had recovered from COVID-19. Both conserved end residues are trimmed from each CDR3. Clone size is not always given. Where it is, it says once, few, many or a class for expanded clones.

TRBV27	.	ASSLFRTSGSWQF
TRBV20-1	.	SLTNGYEQY
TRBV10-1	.	ASSPQGLETAF
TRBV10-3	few	AIASGESSTDTQY
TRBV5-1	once	ASSLGQSSTRGYT
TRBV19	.	ASRLLADSYEQY
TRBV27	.	ASSSSPGQGTTGELF
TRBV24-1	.	ATGGGRPSYEQY
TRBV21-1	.	ASSKAGGPSSFEAF
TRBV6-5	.	ASSYSGQSVEKLF
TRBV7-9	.	ASSWTGAGNTIY
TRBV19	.	ASSKRDRVSGANVLT
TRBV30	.	AWSGQSNTEAF
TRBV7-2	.	ASSPSTGVVSNYGYT
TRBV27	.	ASSLRGTLSFNSPLH
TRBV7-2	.	ASSSRTGGDSPLH
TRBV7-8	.	ASSLHRDRASYEQY